This T cell receptor beta chain was recovered during a study of blood T cell repertoires in COVID-19. As for the study in general: Acute and convalescent COVID-19 specimens originated in the United States, Italy and Spain. In each case, the material was cDNA or gDNA derived from T cells, B-cell-depleted T cells, or PBMCs.

Under the authors' procedure: Reference gene primers were amplified, and this amplification served to estimate nucleated cell counts. Profiled with immunoSEQ multiplex PCR; TCRdb holds only in-frame clones, not every one. V, J and clone size derive from that table, while D and trimming were established from the DNA sequence. The sample consists of 210,000 or so clones, around 79% of them appearing once. Trimming shortened V by 2 bases and J by 3 bases, and 9 bases separated the two germline ends. CDR3 length: 13 amino acids. CDR1 and CDR2 (germline): SGHRS, YFSETQ. The genes are TRBV5-1 and TRBJ2-7; no clear D. This TCR was sampled from a man aged 50 to 60 who had recovered from COVID-19. Sequenced: peripheral blood. This CDR3 reads CASSLATVYEQYF. As DNA, the CDR3 is TGCGCCAGCAGCTTAGCGACGGTCTACGAGCAGTACTTC.